Listed below are T cell receptor beta chains from one sample, sequenced in a study of T cells in Graves' hyperthyroidism and ophthalmopathy. TCRdb re-derived calls from the multiplex PCR reads in MiXCR, one entry per CDR3 protein. The sample shows around 350,000 distinct CDR3 sequences, around 15% of them seen only once. The sample comprised blood. These TCRs come from a woman aged 30 to 39 with Graves' ophthalmopathy. Both conserved end residues are part of each CDR3. The D gene is left open where the match is weak. Not all rows give a size; the values are once, few, many and, for expanded clones, a class.

j_call clone_size v_call d_call cdr3_aa cdr3_nt
TRBJ1-3 few TRBV6-1 . CASSGHSSGNTIYF TGTGCCAGCAGCGGCCACAGCTCTGGAAACACCATATATTTT
TRBJ2-1 few TRBV7-3 . CASSYGQYSEQFF TGTGCCAGCAGCTACGGACAGTACAGTGAGCAGTTCTTC
TRBJ1-1 many TRBV12-3/TRBV12-4 . CASSLLDTEAFF TGTGCCAGCAGTTTGCTGGACACTGAAGCTTTCTTT
TRBJ1-1 many TRBV11-2 . CASSLGPGDTEAFF TGTGCCAGCAGCTTAGGCCCGGGAGACACTGAAGCTTTCTTT
TRBJ1-3 . TRBV28 . CAAESLPRNTIYF TGTGCGGCGGAGTCACTCCCCCGGAACACCATATATTTT
TRBJ2-2 many TRBV18 TRBD2 CASSPPLAANTGELFF TGTGCCAGCTCACCACCTCTAGCGGCGAACACCGGGGAGCTGTTTTTT
TRBJ1-5 many TRBV2 TRBD1 CASKDQGVSNQPQHF TGTGCCAGCAAGGACCAGGGGGTTAGCAATCAGCCCCAGCATTTT
TRBJ2-7 . TRBV7-6 . CASSSRTREDEQYF TGTGCCAGCAGCTCACGGACCCGAGAGGACGAGCAGTACTTC
TRBJ1-1 once TRBV2 . CASREVGYTEAFF TGTGCCAGCAGAGAGGTTGGGTACACTGAAGCTTTCTTT
TRBJ2-1 once TRBV10-3 TRBD2 CAISESGASGGPGNEQFF TGTGCCATCAGTGAGTCGGGGGCTAGCGGGGGGCCGGGGAATGAGCAGTTCTTC
TRBJ1-1 many TRBV9 . CASSGTGPQAEAFF TGTGCCAGCAGCGGTACCGGGCCGCAGGCTGAAGCTTTCTTT
TRBJ2-1 many TRBV28 TRBD2 CASSLASGPLNEQFF TGTGCCAGCAGTTTAGCTAGCGGGCCTCTTAATGAGCAGTTCTTC
TRBJ1-2 many TRBV11-3 . CASSLLGGTLSGGYTF TGTGCCAGCAGCCTTCTTGGAGGGACCCTCTCGGGCGGCTACACCTTC
TRBJ2-1 many TRBV27 TRBD1 CASSLVGQDNEQFF TGTGCCAGCAGTTTAGTCGGACAGGACAATGAGCAGTTCTTC
TRBJ2-5 . TRBV10-2 TRBD2 CASSVSGLGLAREQETQYF TGCGCCAGCAGTGTGTCGGGACTAGGTCTGGCTCGAGAACAAGAGACCCAGTACTTC
TRBJ1-2 many TRBV15 . CATSRDLRGQNGYTF TGTGCCACCAGCAGAGATTTGCGGGGGCAAAATGGCTACACCTTC
TRBJ2-5 many TRBV30 TRBD1 CAWTQGAQETQYF TGTGCCTGGACCCAGGGGGCACAGGAGACCCAGTACTTC
TRBJ2-1 many TRBV28 TRBD1 CASSSGTGRRDEQFF TGTGCCAGCAGTTCCGGGACAGGTCGGCGCGATGAGCAGTTCTTC
TRBJ1-5 many TRBV6-1 . CASRGGNSNQPQHF TGTGCCAGCAGGGGGGGAAATAGCAATCAGCCCCAGCATTTT
TRBJ1-1 many TRBV6-1 TRBD1 CASSAGQGRAFF TGTGCCAGCAGTGCGGGACAGGGGAGAGCTTTCTTT
TRBJ2-3 many TRBV6-1 TRBD2 CASSDPRLAGGPDTQYF TGTGCCAGCAGTGATCCCCGACTAGCGGGGGGGCCTGATACGCAGTATTTT
TRBJ2-7 few TRBV29-1 . CSVDVGGFYEQYF TGCAGCGTAGACGTGGGCGGGTTCTACGAGCAGTACTTC
TRBJ2-3 many TRBV20-1 TRBD2 CSADFPTSDPTDTQYF TGCAGTGCTGACTTCCCCACTAGCGACCCCACAGATACGCAGTATTTT
TRBJ1-1 many TRBV3-1 TRBD1 CASSRGQEGLKAFF TGTGCCAGCAGCCGTGGACAGGAAGGACTGAAAGCTTTCTTT
TRBJ2-5 few TRBV2 . CASSSGPGKYF TGTGCCAGCAGCAGCGGACCGGGGAAGTACTTC
TRBJ2-1 many TRBV5-1 TRBD1 CASRTGQSYNEQFF TGCGCCAGCAGAACGGGACAGTCCTACAATGAGCAGTTCTTC
TRBJ1-5 many TRBV5-5 TRBD1 CASSRTGAFNQPQHF TGTGCCAGCAGTCGGACAGGGGCTTTCAATCAGCCCCAGCATTTT
TRBJ2-1 many TRBV28 TRBD1 CASSTDRNEQFF TGTGCCAGCAGCACGGACAGGAATGAGCAGTTCTTC
TRBJ2-2 many TRBV3-1 . CASSQGLWRRGATGELFF TGTGCCAGCAGCCAAGGTCTGTGGAGACGAGGAGCCACCGGGGAGCTGTTTTTT
TRBJ2-4 many TRBV28 TRBD2 CASSLSRTSGGLAKNIQYF TGTGCCAGCAGTTTATCTCGGACTAGCGGGGGGCTAGCCAAAAACATTCAGTACTTC
TRBJ2-5 many TRBV28 . CASSPTGWQRETQYF TGTGCCAGCAGTCCAACGGGGTGGCAGAGAGAGACCCAGTACTTC
TRBJ1-1 . TRBV6-2/TRBV6-3 . CASTNRIEAFF TGTGCCAGCACCAACAGGATTGAAGCTTTCTTT
TRBJ1-1 many TRBV28 . CASEGVMNTEAFF TGTGCCAGTGAGGGGGTGATGAACACTGAAGCTTTCTTT
TRBJ2-1 many TRBV20-1 TRBD2 CSAPGLAGENEQFF TGCAGTGCCCCTGGACTAGCGGGGGAGAATGAGCAGTTCTTC
TRBJ2-1 few TRBV7-3 TRBD2 CASSETGTSGYNEQFF TGTGCCAGCAGCGAAACCGGGACTAGCGGGTACAATGAGCAGTTCTTC
TRBJ2-3 many TRBV7-7 . CASSRGPTDTQYF TGTGCTAGCAGCCGAGGACCCACAGATACGCAGTATTTT
TRBJ2-1 many TRBV5-5 TRBD2 CASNVISGGYNEQFF TGTGCCAGCAACGTTATTAGCGGGGGGTACAATGAGCAGTTCTTC
TRBJ2-3 . TRBV14 . CASSQEENTQYF TGTGCCAGCAGCCAAGAAGAGAATACGCAGTATTTT
TRBJ2-5 . TRBV4-1 TRBD2 CASSQGLAAKETQYF TGCGCCAGCAGCCAGGGACTAGCGGCTAAAGAGACCCAGTACTTC
TRBJ2-2 few TRBV11-2 . CASSLVGGRGLRTGELFF TGTGCCAGCAGCTTAGTAGGGGGTCGAGGTCTACGTACCGGGGAGCTGTTTTTT
TRBJ1-4 few TRBV27 TRBD1 CASSRGTGYEKLFF TGTGCCAGCAGTCGAGGGACAGGGTATGAAAAACTGTTTTTT